This TCR beta chain was recovered during a study of early T cells in non-severe SARS-CoV-2 infection. This CDR3 comprises 12 residues. The V and J ends lost 10 bases and 4 bases, in that order; junction bases with no gene match: 3. Germline V gene data show CDR1 as SSHAT and CDR2 as FNYEAQ (reference sequence). This clonotype was observed many times. In the library, individual cDNA molecules carried attached unique molecular identifiers. MiXCR was run by TCRdb on the 5' RACE reads, yielding one entry per CDR3 protein. The table has 25,000 to 35,000 distinct CDR3 sequences, about 4.6% seen once; the top ten hold under 6%.

Material: whole blood, obtained at baseline. The source of this sequence is an adult who was a healthcare worker with PCR-confirmed SARS-CoV-2 infection or an uninfected control (not recorded which). The gene calls are TRBV7-7 and TRBJ2-2; 7 bases are shared with TRBD2. The CDR3 nucleotides are TGTGCCACACGGGGGGTCACCGGGGAGCTGTTTTTT. It yields the protein CATRGVTGELFF.